This T cell receptor (beta chain) was identified during a study of a mutant IDH1 vaccine in newly diagnosed glioma. Study context: The therapy given earlier, which was standard therapy, consisted of radiotherapy, temozolomide, or both, and most of the patients received both.

Comments on this clone: Its antigen is unidentified.

Method: immunoSEQ multiplex PCR; TCRdb's copy keeps in-frame clones and lacks some. The sample includes roughly 41,000 clones, roughly 89% of them seen just once. Time point noted: baseline, week 1 (first vaccination visit). Specified treatment: pre-vaccination baseline after standard-of-care therapy. New IDH1-mutant, ATRX-lost WHO grade 3 or 4 astrocytomas occurred in donors. General study results and limits: A vaccine-induced immune response developed in about 93% of the patients.

V shed 2 bases, J shed 8 bases, and the junction held 17 bases outside the gene matches. The CDR3 has 18 amino acids. CDR1 and CDR2 (germline): MNHNS, SASEGT. The specimen comprised PBMCs, sampled from a glioma patient treated with radiotherapy, temozolomide or both. The clonotype comes from a young man with glioma. The chain combines TRBV6-1 with TRBJ2-1; TRBD1 aligns across 8 bases. The CDR3 protein is CASSEIGERQGAGDEQFF. The DNA of the CDR3 is TGTGCCAGCAGTGAAATAGGCGAGCGGCAGGGGGCTGGAGATGAGCAGTTCTTC.